The rows below give T cell receptor beta chains drawn from one sample of a study of T cell responses to AZD1222 COVID-19 vaccine. TCRdb keeps only in-frame clones here, not all; method: immunoSEQ multiplex PCR. The sample includes some 99,000 clones, roughly 90% of them seen just once. This material consisted of peripheral blood, taken on day 0 of AZD1222 vaccination. Source of these receptors: an adult in good health. Each CDR3 is given with its conserved first and last residue. D genes are given only for firm matches. Size tells how often a clone was seen (once, few, many) or the class of an expanded clone, and some rows leave it out.

j_call v_call d_call clone_size cdr3_aa cdr3_nt
TRBJ2-2 TRBV24-1 TRBD2 . CATSDLLAGSNTGELFF TGTGCCACCAGTGATCTTTTAGCGGGGAGCAACACCGGGGAGCTGTTTTTT
TRBJ2-7 TRBV6-5 TRBD1 . CASAPLGQYEQYF TGTGCCAGCGCCCCGCTGGGACAGTACGAGCAGTACTTC
TRBJ2-2 TRBV10-2 . . CASSETGLNTGELFF TGCGCCAGCAGTGAGACGGGCCTGAACACCGGGGAGCTGTTTTTT
TRBJ2-3 TRBV24-1 TRBD2 . CATSDHAGTSGGANTDTQYF TGTGCCACCAGTGACCACGCCGGGACTAGCGGGGGGGCTAACACAGATACGCAGTATTTT
TRBJ2-3 TRBV30 TRBD2 . CAWRAPLAGGPNTQYF TGTGCCTGGAGGGCCCCACTAGCGGGGGGGCCAAATACGCAGTATTTT
TRBJ1-1 TRBV27 TRBD1 . CASSPYSLSDRGHGAFF TGTGCCAGCAGTCCCTATTCCCTCTCTGACAGGGGCCATGGGGCTTTCTTT
TRBJ1-1 TRBV3-1/TRBV3-2 . . CASSHLNTEAFF TGTGCCAGCAGCCACCTGAACACTGAAGCTTTCTTT
TRBJ1-2 TRBV6-5 TRBD1 . CASNLQGEGGYTF TGTGCCAGCAATCTACAGGGGGAGGGTGGCTACACCTTC
TRBJ1-2 TRBV7-2 TRBD1 . CASISPEQGVGDGYTF TGTGCCAGCATTTCACCTGAGCAGGGGGTGGGTGATGGCTACACCTTC
TRBJ1-2 TRBV19 TRBD1 . CASNIRQGLDGYTF TGTGCCAGTAACATAAGACAGGGGCTAGATGGCTACACCTTC
TRBJ2-1 TRBV27 TRBD2 . CASSRLAGGNEQFF TGTGCCAGCAGCCGTCTAGCGGGAGGCAATGAGCAGTTCTTC
TRBJ1-1 TRBV7-9 . . CASSLFFGRGLLAEAFF TGTGCCAGCAGCTTATTCTTCGGGCGGGGGCTGTTGGCTGAAGCTTTCTTT
TRBJ1-5 TRBV6-2/TRBV6-3 TRBD1 . CASSYSSGQGTVRNQPQHF TGTGCCAGCAGTTACTCGAGTGGACAGGGAACGGTTAGGAATCAGCCCCAGCATTTT
TRBJ1-2 TRBV10-3 . . CAISDPDYGYTF TGTGCCATCAGTGATCCAGACTATGGCTACACCTTC
TRBJ2-6 TRBV28 . . CASRERTVAGANVLTF TGTGCCAGCAGGGAACGGACAGTAGCTGGGGCCAACGTCCTGACTTTC
TRBJ2-7 TRBV29-1 . once CSVYRDGYEQYF TGCAGCGTTTACCGGGACGGCTACGAGCAGTACTTC
TRBJ1-6 TRBV25-1 . . CASSGEAYNSPLHF TGTGCCAGCAGTGGTGAAGCTTATAATTCACCCCTCCACTTT
TRBJ2-3 TRBV5-4 . . CASSDLPVNADTQYF TGTGCCAGCAGCGACTTGCCGGTAAATGCAGATACGCAGTATTTT
TRBJ1-1 TRBV24-1 . . CATSPGGAEAFF TGTGCCACCAGCCCGGGGGGGGCTGAAGCTTTCTTT
TRBJ1-2 TRBV20-1 . . CSANLRVSYTF TGCAGTGCTAACTTGCGGGTGAGCTACACCTTC
TRBJ2-1 TRBV29-1 . . CSAPRGAGYNEQFF TGCAGCGCCCCCAGGGGGGCCGGGTACAATGAGCAGTTCTTC
TRBJ1-2 TRBV5-6 . . CASSLRQAIFGYTF TGTGCCAGCAGCTTGAGACAGGCCATTTTTGGCTACACCTTC
TRBJ1-2 TRBV29-1 . . CSVVQESYTF TGCAGCGTTGTGCAGGAGAGCTACACCTTC
TRBJ2-7 TRBV19 . once CASSIGPSTTYEQYF TGTGCCAGTAGTATAGGGCCCTCAACCACCTACGAGCAGTACTTC
TRBJ2-2 TRBV7-8 . . CASSNSRIPLNTGELFF TGTGCCAGCAGCAATAGTAGGATTCCCCTCAACACCGGGGAGCTGTTTTTT
TRBJ1-1 TRBV28 TRBD1 . CASSSGTGVRTEAFF TGTGCCAGCAGTTCCGGAACAGGGGTGAGGACTGAAGCTTTCTTT
TRBJ1-2 TRBV10-3 . . CAISAESLTPTNYGYTF TGTGCCATCAGTGCCGAGTCCCTGACACCTACTAACTATGGCTACACCTTC
TRBJ1-1 TRBV2 . many CASSDKAEAFF TGTGCCAGCAGTGATAAGGCTGAAGCTTTCTTT
TRBJ2-2 TRBV5-1 TRBD2 . CASSSGTSGTGELFF TGCGCCAGCAGTTCCGGGACTAGCGGGACCGGGGAGCTGTTTTTT
TRBJ1-1 TRBV4-2 TRBD1 . CASSQEGTRGYEAFF TGTGCCAGCAGCCAAGAGGGGACCAGGGGGTATGAAGCTTTCTTT
TRBJ1-1 TRBV30 . . CAWSKPPRRTEAFF TGTGCCTGGAGTAAACCTCCTCGAAGGACTGAAGCTTTCTTT
TRBJ1-1 TRBV6-6 . . CASSYSGGSTEAFF TGTGCCAGCAGTTACTCTGGGGGGAGCACTGAAGCTTTCTTT
TRBJ1-5 TRBV5-1 . . CASSPGGSDQPQHF TGCGCCAGCAGCCCGGGGGGGAGTGATCAGCCCCAGCATTTT
TRBJ1-5 TRBV18 . . CASSPGREQPQHF TGTGCCAGCTCACCGGGACGGGAGCAGCCCCAGCATTTT
TRBJ1-2 TRBV5-4 . . CASTARGGDYGYTF TGTGCCAGCACCGCGAGGGGGGGCGACTATGGCTACACCTTC
TRBJ2-6 TRBV4-1 TRBD2 few CASSQGAGGAAGANVLTF TGCGCCAGCAGCCAAGGAGCGGGGGGGGCCGCAGGGGCCAACGTCCTGACTTTC
TRBJ1-2 TRBV7-2 . . CASSLLGFYGYTF TGTGCCAGCAGCTTACTGGGGTTCTATGGCTACACCTTC
TRBJ1-1 TRBV6-5 . . CASSSRTARNTEAFF TGTGCCAGCAGTTCGAGGACAGCCAGAAACACTGAAGCTTTCTTT
TRBJ2-5 TRBV5-5 TRBD2 . CASRTSGTREETQYF TGTGCCAGCAGGACTAGCGGAACTAGGGAAGAGACCCAGTACTTC
TRBJ2-1 TRBV5-1 . . CASSSFTVERNNEQFF TGCGCCAGCAGCTCGTTTACAGTGGAGAGGAACAATGAGCAGTTCTTC
TRBJ2-5 TRBV14 . . CASSQDQLETQYF TGTGCCAGCAGCCAAGACCAGTTGGAGACCCAGTACTTC
TRBJ2-3 TRBV10-3 TRBD2 . CAISERLGGGATDTQYF TGTGCCATCAGTGAACGATTAGGCGGGGGGGCCACAGATACGCAGTATTTT
TRBJ2-1 TRBV6-6 . once CASSLAEYEQFF TGTGCCAGCAGCCTGGCGGAGTATGAGCAGTTCTTC
TRBJ1-2 TRBV28 . . CASSLNEGRGYTF TGTGCCAGCAGCCTAAATGAGGGTCGCGGCTACACCTTC
TRBJ2-5 TRBV19 . . CASSIDWGSQETQYF TGTGCCAGTAGTATAGATTGGGGGTCCCAAGAGACCCAGTACTTC
TRBJ1-5 TRBV11-2 . . CASSLGGLFNQPQHF TGTGCCAGCAGCTTAGGTGGGCTGTTTAATCAGCCCCAGCATTTT
TRBJ1-1 TRBV7-8 TRBD1 once CASTRLTGDTEAFF TGTGCCAGCACCCGTTTGACAGGGGACACTGAAGCTTTCTTT
TRBJ2-7 TRBV10-1 TRBD1 . CASSPRTGVDEQYF TGCGCCAGCAGCCCTAGGACAGGGGTCGACGAGCAGTACTTC
TRBJ2-3 TRBV7-9 . . CASSLGAGTADTQYF TGTGCCAGCAGCTTAGGGGCGGGAACTGCAGATACGCAGTATTTT
TRBJ1-2 TRBV10-3 TRBD1 . CAISAHRGRGIGYTF TGTGCCATCAGTGCCCACAGGGGGCGGGGAATTGGCTACACCTTC
TRBJ2-2 TRBV7-2 . . CASSLVQVSGELFF TGTGCCAGCAGCTTAGTGCAGGTTTCCGGGGAGCTGTTTTTT
TRBJ1-2 TRBV6-1 . . CASSEREAQGGYTF TGTGCCAGCAGTGAAAGGGAGGCCCAGGGTGGCTACACCTTC
TRBJ2-1 TRBV27 . few CASSRNTGSGEQFF TGTGCCAGCAGCAGAAATACAGGGTCAGGGGAGCAGTTCTTC
TRBJ1-2 TRBV5-4 . . CASSLDGGYTF TGTGCCAGCAGCTTGGACGGAGGCTACACCTTC
TRBJ1-3 TRBV27 . few CASSLSTASGNTIYF TGTGCCAGCAGTTTATCCACAGCCTCTGGAAACACCATATATTTT
TRBJ2-7 TRBV9 . . CASSPTDDEQYF TGTGCCAGCAGCCCGACAGATGACGAGCAGTACTTC
TRBJ1-6 TRBV3-1/TRBV3-2 . . CASSRYQDSPLHF TGTGCCAGCAGCCGTTACCAGGATTCACCCCTCCACTTT